The clone carrying this TCR beta chain has more than one count but fewer than ten. Its antigen is as yet unknown. Template switching added a universal primer site, and cDNA bore unique molecular identifiers. TCRdb re-analysed the 5' RACE reads in MiXCR, keeping a single row per CDR3 protein. There are about 500,000 distinct CDR3 sequences in the sample; roughly 13% occur only once, and 0.98% lies in the top ten. Deletions cut 4 bases from V and 6 bases from J, with 7 bases between. The germline gives CDR1 MNHEY, CDR2 SVGAGI. The CDR3 length is 12 residues. Everyone who gave samples was a healthy Caucasian. These data come from a study of identical twins. Findings and caveats of the study: Researchers reported weaker excess twin sharing in beta out-of-frame sequences. Within cord blood, abundant beta clonotypes carried fewer insertions, but memory repertoires showed no such trend.

This sample also appeared in a second study, on yellow fever vaccine responses in identical twins.

V and J are TRBV6-5 and TRBJ2-1; D is uncertain. This TCR derives from a woman aged 18-29 years in good health. Specimen: CD4+ T cells sorted from blood. CDR3 DNA sequence: TGTGCCAGCAGTTCCAGTGCCAATGAGCAGTTCTTC. This gives the protein CASSSSANEQFF.